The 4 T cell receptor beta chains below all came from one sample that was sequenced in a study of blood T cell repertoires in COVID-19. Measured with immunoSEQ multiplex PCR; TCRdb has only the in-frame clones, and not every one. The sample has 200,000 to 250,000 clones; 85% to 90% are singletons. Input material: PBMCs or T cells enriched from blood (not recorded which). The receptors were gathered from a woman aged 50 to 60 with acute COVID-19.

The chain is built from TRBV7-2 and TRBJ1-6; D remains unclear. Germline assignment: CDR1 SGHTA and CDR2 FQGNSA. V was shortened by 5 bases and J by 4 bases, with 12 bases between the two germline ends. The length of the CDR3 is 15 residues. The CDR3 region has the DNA TGTGCCAGCAGCCCCGTAAGGACTTATAATTCACCCCTCCACTTT. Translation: CASSPVRTYNSPLHF.

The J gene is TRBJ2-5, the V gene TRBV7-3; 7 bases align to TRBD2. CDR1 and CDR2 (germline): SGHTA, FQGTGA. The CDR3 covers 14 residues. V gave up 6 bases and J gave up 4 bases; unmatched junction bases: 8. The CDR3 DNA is TGTGCCAGCAGTACCCAAGCGGGATCAGAGACCCAGTACTTC. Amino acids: CASSTQAGSETQYF.

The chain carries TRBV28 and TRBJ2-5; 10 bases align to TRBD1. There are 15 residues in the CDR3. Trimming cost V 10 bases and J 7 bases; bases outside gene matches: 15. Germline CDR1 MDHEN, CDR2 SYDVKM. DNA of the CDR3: TGTGCCACCAATCCGGGACAGGGGCGAATTCGGACCCAGTACTTC. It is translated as CATNPGQGRIRTQYF.

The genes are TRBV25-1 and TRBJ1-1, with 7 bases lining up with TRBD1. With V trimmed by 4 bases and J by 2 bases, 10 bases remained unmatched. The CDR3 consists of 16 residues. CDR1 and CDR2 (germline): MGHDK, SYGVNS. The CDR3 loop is CASSAQPGGGNTEAFF. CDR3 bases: TGTGCCAGCAGTGCCCAACCAGGGGGTGGTAACACTGAAGCTTTCTTT.